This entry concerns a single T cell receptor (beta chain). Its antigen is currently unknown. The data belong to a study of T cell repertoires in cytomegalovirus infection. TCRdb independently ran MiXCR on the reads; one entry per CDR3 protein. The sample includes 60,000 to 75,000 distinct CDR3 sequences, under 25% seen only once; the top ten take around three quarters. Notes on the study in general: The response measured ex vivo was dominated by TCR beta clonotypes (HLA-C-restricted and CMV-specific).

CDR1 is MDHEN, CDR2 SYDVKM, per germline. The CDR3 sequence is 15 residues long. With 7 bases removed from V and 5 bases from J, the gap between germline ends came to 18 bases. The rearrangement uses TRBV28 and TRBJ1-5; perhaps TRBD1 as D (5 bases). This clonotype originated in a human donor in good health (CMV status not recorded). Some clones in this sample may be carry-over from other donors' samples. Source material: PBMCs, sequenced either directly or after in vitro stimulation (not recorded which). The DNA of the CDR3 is TGTGCCAGCACCCTTTCGGGGCGCAGGGATCAGCCCCAGCATTTT. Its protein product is CASTLSGRRDQPQHF.